This T cell receptor beta chain was obtained from a study of cytomegalovirus exposure and HLA in healthy donors. Findings of the study overall: Per a later analysis, HLA-associated TCR beta chains showed more clonal expansion than other, equally common TCR beta chains. Researchers reported in a later analysis that common viral pathogens appeared linked to several top clusters. Within a later analysis, the majority of CMV-associated TCR beta chains appeared HLA-restricted.

The PCR used 60 Vbeta and 13 Jbeta primers. Data came from immunoSEQ multiplex PCR; TCRdb stores just in-frame clones and leaves some out. The sample holds approximately 240,000 clones; 77% are singletons and the top ten take less than 3.5%. Looked up from germline, CDR1 is SQVTM and CDR2 is ANQGSEA. V shed 7 bases and J shed 6 bases, with 9 bases lying between them. This CDR3 comprises 10 residues. This clone was seen a few times. Its antigen is currently unknown. Healthy bone marrow donors made up the donor group. The sample comprised PBMCs. The sequence was obtained from a woman aged 55-70 years in good health and CMV-seropositive. The rearrangement uses TRBV29-1 and TRBJ1-2; possible D gene TRBD1, 5 bases. CDR3 sequence reads: CSAGGDGYTF. The CDR3 DNA sequence: TGCAGCGCCGGGGGAGATGGCTACACCTTC.